This TCR beta chain came from a study of OX40 agonist ivuxolimab in advanced cancers. About the full investigation: Ivuxolimab was a fully human IgG2 agonistic monoclonal antibody targeting the costimulatory receptor OX40 (CD134). Intravenous ivuxolimab was administered to patients every 2 weeks at six dose levels: 0.01, 0.1, 0.3, 1.5, 3 and 10 mg/kg. Of the approximately 50 dose-escalation patients, hepatocellular carcinoma was present in approximately 20, melanoma in roughly 15, renal cell carcinoma in 9 and head and neck cancer in 9. In the dose-escalation cohort, 75% to 85% of patients were male, and the mean age was around 60 years with a range of roughly 23 to 90. Patients were allowed to have had prior anti-PD-1, anti-PD-L1 or anti-CTLA-4 therapy, and around 37% of the dose-escalation patients had previously received checkpoint inhibitors. Partial responses were achieved by three dose-escalation patients, of whom one had hepatocellular carcinoma and two had cutaneous melanoma. The purpose of peripheral TCRbeta sequencing was to test whether ivuxolimab changed TCR sequence diversity and led to clonal T-cell expansion. The paper describes the monotherapy dose-escalation part (N ≈ 51 patients) of the phase I trial of ivuxolimab.

Findings and caveats that apply to the study as a whole: Low levels of normalized T-cell clonal expansion were also shown by some nonresponding patients. Antigen specificity was not determined for the clonally expanded peripheral T cells. After ivuxolimab, CD8+ T cells had more expanded clones than CD4+ T cells on average. At doses from 0.1 to 3.0 mg/kg, clonal expansion was seen in both CD4+ and CD8+ blood T cells between baseline and week 6. In the 0.1-3.0 mg/kg groups, partial responders were among the patients with the lowest normalized peripheral clonal expansion, particularly in CD8+ T cells.

On this clone itself: Its antigen specificity is not known. No quality values exist for individual bases; no much larger clone is one base distant.

The trial excluded patients who had a history of autoimmune disease or were on systemic immunosuppression. In every dose cohort, peripheral blood was drawn for TCR sequencing at baseline, cycle 4 day 1, and cycle 7 day 1. The samples were drawn from a first-in-human, open-label, multicenter phase I dose-escalation trial of ivuxolimab. Adults with locally advanced or metastatic head and neck squamous cell, hepatocellular, melanoma or renal cell carcinoma were enrolled in the trial. CD4+ and CD8+ T cells were sorted separately from peripheral blood before TCR sequencing. Genomic DNA was extracted from sorted cells for sequencing of the TCRbeta CDR3 region. The immunoSEQ Assay was used to sequence the TCRbeta CDR3 regions. This immuneACCESS table, as held by TCRdb, lists in-frame sequences with V and J called but not all clones. Of the missing ones, under half trace to an unresolved V gene in checked studies; the others have no known cause. For this sample there are 95,000 to 100,000 clones; roughly 80% appear just once. Of the sample, roughly 1.6% falls within the top ten clones.

This TCR derives from an adult with an advanced solid tumor such as melanoma, head and neck, liver or kidney cancer. Sample: CD4+ or CD8+ T cells sorted from blood, taken in a trial of the OX40 agonist ivuxolimab.

In nucleotides, the sequence is TGTGCCAGCAGTATCATAGGAGGGAACACCGGGGAGCTGTTTTTT. Its product reads: CASSIIGGNTGELFF. The chain is assembled from TRBV7-2 and TRBJ2-2, and the D gene may be TRBD2, 5 bases matching. In the germline V gene, CDR1 corresponds to SGHTA and CDR2 to FQGNSA. V lost 6 bases and J lost 1 base; the stretch between them is 12 bases long. The CDR3 measures 15 amino acids from cysteine to phenylalanine. Just the 45-base CDR3 DNA is kept, in frame starting at base 1.